What follows describes a single T cell receptor beta chain. The entry originates in a study of control samples from healthy donors and cancer patients. Germline V gene data show CDR1 as LNHDA and CDR2 as SQIVND (reference sequence). The CDR3 has 15 amino acids. Trimming cost V 8 bases and J 2 bases, with 17 bases left between them. Clones were sequenced by immunoSEQ multiplex PCR, and TCRdb holds only the in-frame ones, with some missing. The sample has roughly 160,000 clones, around 90% seen once. The sample taken for sequencing was blood. The V gene is TRBV19, the J gene TRBJ2-3; D unclear. This sequence originates from a woman aged 30 to 39 in good health. CDR3 region: CASSTNSPYTDTQYF. CDR3 nucleotides: TGTGCCAGTTCCACTAATTCCCCGTACACAGATACGCAGTATTTT.